The 18 T cell receptor beta chains presented below share a single source sample, sequenced in a study of T cell responses to AZD1222 COVID-19 vaccine. Assay: immunoSEQ multiplex PCR; the TCRdb copy retains only in-frame clones and omits some. The profile covers roughly 42,000 clones, with 88% appearing a single time and approximately 27% taken by the ten largest. The sequencing here drew on peripheral blood, taken 28 days after the second dose of the MenACWY control vaccine. These receptors originate from an adult who received the MenACWY meningococcal vaccine as a control.

J is TRBJ2-7 and V is TRBV6-2 or TRBV6-3; D is uncertain. The ends were cut back, 4 bases at V and 2 bases at J, with 21 bases in the middle. The CDR3 is made up of 17 amino acids. CDR1 is MNHEY and CDR2 is SVGEGT in the germline V gene. The DNA of the CDR3 is TGTGCCAGCAGTTCATCGGTGAACCGGGTTATCACCTACGAGCAGTACTTC. Translating it yields CASSSSVNRVITYEQYF.

This chain connects TRBV24-1 to TRBJ1-5, with D hard to call. The CDR3 consists of 13 residues. Trimming took 4 bases from V and 5 from J, leaving 8 bases between them. The germline CDR1 and CDR2 sequences are KGHDR and SFDVKD. CDR3 sequence reads: CATSERAHQPQHF. CDR3 sequence (DNA): TGTGCCACCAGTGAAAGGGCCCATCAGCCCCAGCATTTT.

V usage is TRBV6-5 and J usage is TRBJ2-7, with D unclear. V was pared by 8 bases and J by 2 bases, with 19 bases between. From germline, CDR1 is MNHEY and CDR2 SVGAGI. The CDR3 sequence is 15 residues long. CDR3: CASRTYGSAAYEQYF. CDR3 nucleotides: TGTGCCAGCCGAACTTATGGGTCGGCAGCCTACGAGCAGTACTTC.

This clone showed up just a few times. V is TRBV7-3 and J is TRBJ1-3; TRBD1 aligns across 11 bases. The CDR3 totals 15 residues. Germline CDR1 and CDR2: SGHTA and FQGTGA. J was trimmed by 8 bases and V by 5 bases; bases with no gene match: 8. The CDR3 DNA sequence: TGTGCCAGCAGCCAAGGGACAGGGGGGCCGGACACCATATATTTT. Its translation: CASSQGTGGPDTIYF.

The chain has TRBV28 and TRBJ2-6; D is possibly TRBD1 (6 bases). V lost 2 bases, J lost 4 bases, and 24 bases lay in between. CDR3 length: 20 amino acids. In germline, CDR1 is MDHEN, CDR2 SYDVKM. CDR3 region: CASSLEGFTPGELGANVLTF. CDR3 sequence (DNA): TGTGCCAGCAGTTTAGAGGGGTTTACGCCAGGGGAGTTGGGGGCCAACGTCCTGACTTTC.

The rearrangement joins TRBV5-5 to TRBJ1-2; D is unclear. The CDR3 spans 13 residues. V was clipped by 1 base and J by 8 bases, with 12 bases between them. Germline V gene lookup returns CDR1 SGHKS and CDR2 YYEKEE (reference sequence). The CDR3: CASSLTQVHGYTF. Here the CDR3 DNA reads TGTGCCAGCAGCTTGACCCAGGTTCACGGCTACACCTTC.

Only a few counts were recorded for this clone. The CDR3 DNA is TGCGCCAGCAGCTTGGGGCTGGGGCGGCCCAACTATGGCTACACCTTC. It specifies CASSLGLGRPNYGYTF. The V gene is TRBV5-1, the J gene TRBJ1-2; D is perhaps TRBD1 (5 bases). This CDR3 spans 16 amino acids. Germline CDR1 is SGHRS and CDR2 is YFSETQ. V gave up 0 bases and J gave up 2 bases, with 14 bases separating them.

The V call is TRBV7-9, the J call TRBJ2-2; D not resolved. The CDR3 spans 14 residues. V shed 5 bases and J shed 6 bases, with 13 bases lying between them. Germline CDR1 reads SEHNR; CDR2 reads FQNEAQ (reference sequence). The CDR3 loop reads CASSPIGVAGELFF. The CDR3 DNA reads TGTGCCAGCAGCCCTATTGGGGTTGCCGGGGAGCTGTTTTTT. Based on the CDR3 plus reference TRBV7-9 and TRBJ2-2, the full variable domain is DTGVSQNPRHKITKRGQNVTFRCDPISEHNRLYWYRQTLGQGPEFLTYFQNEAQLEKSRLLSDRFSAERPKGSFSTLEIQRTEQGDSAMYLCASSPIGVAGELFFGEGSRLTVL.

The chain uses TRBV19 and TRBJ2-2, with TRBD2 matching over 12 bases. The V gene end was trimmed by 2 bases and the J gene end by 4 bases; junction bases not matched to a gene: 14. The CDR3 is 20 residues long. Germline V gene lookup returns CDR1 LNHDA and CDR2 SQIVND (reference sequence). CDR3 loop: CASSISRLAGESWGTGELFF. The CDR3 DNA reads TGTGCCAGTAGTATATCCCGACTAGCGGGAGAATCTTGGGGCACCGGGGAGCTGTTTTTT.

This clone has just one count. The chain joins TRBV7-9 to TRBJ1-1; D is uncertain. The V and J ends lost 3 bases and 0 bases respectively, with 11 bases between them. CDR1 SEHNR and CDR2 FQNEAQ come from the germline V gene (reference sequence). The CDR3 sequence is 15 residues long. CDR3 nucleotides: TGTGCCAGCAGCTTTGGACGGAGGTTGAACACTGAAGCTTTCTTT. Protein product: CASSFGRRLNTEAFF.

The chain combines TRBV5-1 with TRBJ2-1, with 8 positions matching TRBD2. Germline loops: CDR1 SGHRS, CDR2 YFSETQ. V dropped 3 bases and J dropped 0; count of bases not matched to a gene: 8. The CDR3 is 17 amino acids. CDR3 residues: CASSYSIAGSSYNEQFF. CDR3 bases: TGCGCCAGCAGCTACTCTATAGCGGGAAGCTCCTACAATGAGCAGTTCTTC.

This chain uses TRBV7-9 with TRBJ2-7; 8 bases map to TRBD1. CDR1 is SEHNR, CDR2 FQNEAQ, per germline (reference sequence). The CDR3 is 15 amino acids. V dropped 4 bases and J dropped 3; count of bases not matched to a gene: 8. The CDR3 reads CASSWGRDRNYEQYF. CDR3 in DNA: TGTGCCAGCAGCTGGGGCAGGGACAGGAACTACGAGCAGTACTTC. The full variable domain, its missing parts supplied by reference TRBV7-9 and TRBJ2-7, is DTGVSQNPRHKITKRGQNVTFRCDPISEHNRLYWYRQTLGQGPEFLTYFQNEAQLEKSRLLSDRFSAERPKGSFSTLEIQRTEQGDSAMYLCASSWGRDRNYEQYFGPGTRLTVT.

The chain carries TRBV10-3 and TRBJ1-3; TRBD1 is a possible D gene (5 bases). CDR1 and CDR2 (germline): ENHRY, SYGVKD. V was shortened by 6 bases and J by 1 base, with 7 bases between the two germline ends. This CDR3 is 13 amino acids long. The CDR3 loop reads CAIRTESGNTIYF. The DNA of the CDR3 is TGTGCCATCAGGACAGAGTCTGGAAACACCATATATTTT.

The chain joins TRBV28 to TRBJ2-6; 11 bases agree with TRBD1. V shed 0 bases and J 4 bases; nucleotides not matched to a gene: 2. CDR3 length: 17 amino acids. The V gene's germline CDR1 is MDHEN and CDR2 SYDVKM. The CDR3 is CASSLWDRGLGANVLTF. In DNA form, the CDR3 reads TGTGCCAGCAGTTTATGGGACAGGGGGCTAGGGGCCAACGTCCTGACTTTC.

The V gene is TRBV24-1, the J gene TRBJ2-3; 7 positions agree with TRBD2. The CDR3 covers 16 residues. J gave up 3 bases and V 0 bases, and 5 bases lay outside the gene matches. Germline loops: CDR1 KGHDR, CDR2 SFDVKD. CDR3 nucleotides: TGTGCCACCAGTGATTTGAAGCGGGAAGGGACAGATACGCAGTATTTT. Protein product: CATSDLKREGTDTQYF.

This rearrangement joins TRBV27 to TRBJ2-1; unclear D gene. Trimming stripped 8 bases from V and 6 bases from J, with 17 bases between. From germline, CDR1 is MNHEY and CDR2 SMNVEV (reference sequence). The CDR3 is 14 residues long. The chain's CDR3 is CASGKGPPSNEQFF. The CDR3 bases are TGTGCCAGCGGAAAAGGTCCTCCTTCCAATGAGCAGTTCTTC.

The rearrangement uses TRBV18 and TRBJ2-2, with D perhaps matching TRBD1 or TRBD2 (5 bases each). This CDR3 spans 16 amino acids. Trimming removed 3 bases from V and 4 bases from J, with 15 bases in between. Germline V gene sequence: CDR1 KGHSH, CDR2 LQKENI. The CDR3 loop reads CASSPLGPAGTGELFF. The CDR3 DNA reads TGTGCCAGCTCACCCCTGGGACCTGCGGGCACCGGGGAGCTGTTTTTT.

The rearrangement joins TRBV4-1 to TRBJ1-1; D is undetermined. V was trimmed by 3 bases and J by 4 bases, leaving 15 bases between them. Germline-derived CDR1 and CDR2 are MGHRA and YSYEKL. This CDR3 has 15 amino acids. Here the CDR3 reads CASSQARKGSTEAFF. CDR3 in DNA: TGCGCCAGCAGCCAGGCGAGAAAGGGTTCCACTGAAGCTTTCTTT.